The source of this T cell receptor (beta chain) is a study of response to subunit inactivated influenza vaccine (dated by TCRdb to between 2018 and 2020). As for the study more broadly: Deep quantitative T cell receptor repertoire profiling was used in the study to track responses to a trivalent subunit inactivated influenza vaccine. Overall study outcomes, separate from this receptor: It was suggested by the authors that each seasonal influenza vaccination may recruit only a limited number of new T cells.

This clonotype was detected a few times. There is no known antigen for this receptor. Per-base quality was not reported, and no clone a single base away is much larger than it. Library preparation was by RT-PCR. The sequencer listed for this sample is Illumina HiSeq 2500. TCRdb trimmed public reads at Q25 via fastp, called clones via MiXCR and kept in-frame beta chains. Each CDR3 protein appears once, grouped with its most common genes and DNA. The sample data list 500,000 to 600,000 distinct CDR3 sequences, and 16% of these were observed just once. The ten most abundant clones make up roughly 3% of the sample. According to the germline V gene (reference sequence), CDR1 reads DFQATT and CDR2 reads SNEGSKA. Its CDR3 holds 13 amino acids, cysteine through phenylalanine. Kept here is only the CDR3 DNA, which spans 39 bases and is read in frame from base 1. V sheds 6 bases and J sheds 0 bases, leaving 12 bases between their ends.

The chain is encoded by TRBV20-1 joined to TRBJ2-7; TRBD1 is a weak D gene call, 6 bases matching. The receptor's source is a man aged 50-75 years who received an inactivated influenza vaccine. Donor details come from another sample of the same person, matched by shared clones. This material consisted of CD4+ T cells sorted from PBMCs, taken roughly 24 months after vaccination. The DNA sequence is as follows: TGCAGTGCCACTAGGACAGCCTCCTACGAGCAGTACTTC. Translated, this gives CSATRTASYEQYF.